This T cell receptor (beta chain) was profiled in a study of metastatic and nonmetastatic thyroid tumors. Across the study: Samples came from malignant and benign thyroid patients, and repertoires were compared across blood and tumor or nodule tissue.

This clone was counted between two and nine times. What it binds is not known. A read error may be the cause here, since a much bigger clone is one base away. The authors' processing: The study's classifier, a distant-metastasis tool for papillary thyroid cancer, was built using CDR3 differences across clinicopathological groups. TCRdb reprocessed the PCR reads using MiXCR. The V and J calls here are based on TCRdb, not the publication. The sample lists about 59,000 clones, 15% to 20% occurring once. The length of the CDR3 is 14 residues. Germline loops: CDR1 MNHNS, CDR2 SASEGT. With V trimmed by 5 bases and J by 11 bases, 8 bases remained unmatched. Study outcomes and limitations: According to reports, the diversity of TCR beta was significantly higher in malignant thyroid tumors than in benign nodules, and this held in both blood and tumor samples.

All patients were treatment-naive before thyroid surgery. The sequence derives from a male donor with papillary thyroid cancer or a benign thyroid nodule (not recorded which). Some clones in this sample may be carry-over from other donors' samples. This chain links TRBV6-1 with TRBJ2-1; 11 nucleotides align to TRBD2. Sequencing was performed on blood. DNA for the CDR3: TGTGCCAGCAGTCCTAGCGGGGGGAGCGGTAAGCAGTTCTTC. It translates to CASSPSGGSGKQFF.